These T cell receptor beta chains were read from a single sample in a study of blood T cell repertoires in COVID-19. Here immunoSEQ multiplex PCR was the method, and the copy in TCRdb shows in-frame clones only, minus some. The data contain some 150,000 clones, around nine tenths of them seen just once; the ten biggest clones take up roughly 8%. The sample consisted of peripheral blood. The receptors shown here come from a woman between 45 and 65 years old with active or convalescent COVID-19. The CDR3 runs from the conserved cysteine through the conserved F or W. A D gene is named only where the DNA matches it firmly. Not every row has a clone size; where given, it reads once, few, many or a size class.

>TRBV4-1|TRBJ2-7|once|TRBD2
TGCGCCAGCAGATCCGGGACATCGGGGGGGGCCGAGCAGTACTTC
CASRSGTSGGAEQYF
>TRBV11-2|TRBJ1-3|.|.
TGTGCCAGCAGCTTAGATTTGGCGGGCTGGGCCCTAAACACCATATATTTT
CASSLDLAGWALNTIYF
>TRBV7-2|TRBJ1-1|few|.
TGTGCCAGCAGCGTGAACAGGAGGAACACTGAAGCTTTCTTT
CASSVNRRNTEAFF
>TRBV24-1|TRBJ2-5|.|TRBD1
TGTGCCACCAGTGGGACAGGGATGTCCCAAGAGACCCAGTACTTC
CATSGTGMSQETQYF
>TRBV7-3|TRBJ2-3|.|.
TGTGCCAGCAGCTTAGCTAGCGTAGCAGATACGCAGTATTTT
CASSLASVADTQYF
>TRBV19|TRBJ2-7|many|.
TGTGCCAGTAGTCCTTGGGACACTCTTTCGGAGCAGTACTTC
CASSPWDTLSEQYF
>TRBV19|TRBJ2-7|.|TRBD2
TGTGCCAGTAGTCCAACCCCCCCGACTAGCGGGGGGTTCTACGAGCAGTACTTC
CASSPTPPTSGGFYEQYF
>TRBV28|TRBJ1-6|.|.
TGTGCCAGCATCCGACCAGGGATGAGTTCACCCCTCCACTTT
CASIRPGMSSPLHF
>TRBV19|TRBJ2-2|.|TRBD2
TGTGCCAGTACCCTTTACCCCAGCGGGAGGGTTACCGGGGAGCTGTTTTTT
CASTLYPSGRVTGELFF
>TRBV5-4|TRBJ2-5|.|TRBD2
TGTGCCAGCAGCCCGGGACTAGCGGGGGGGCCGGAAGAGACCCAGTACTTC
CASSPGLAGGPEETQYF
>TRBV10-3|TRBJ2-1|.|.
TGTGCCATCAGGGCCGCAGGGCAGTACAATGAGCAGTTCTTC
CAIRAAGQYNEQFF
>TRBV7-2|TRBJ2-6|.|.
TGTGCCAGCAGCCCCTATAACTCTGGGGCCAACGTCCTGACTTTC
CASSPYNSGANVLTF
>TRBV4-1|TRBJ2-1|.|.
TGCGCCAGCAGCCAAGAGGCCAGGATTGGCAATGAGCAGTTCTTC
CASSQEARIGNEQFF
>TRBV19|TRBJ1-1|.|.
TGTGCCAGTAGTATTACGGGGATTATTGGGGAAGCTTTCTTT
CASSITGIIGEAFF
>TRBV7-2|TRBJ2-2|.|.
TGTGCCAGCAGCTTAGACGTTGCCAGTCGAGCGGCTGGAGGGGAGCTGTTTTTT
CASSLDVASRAAGGELFF
>TRBV15|TRBJ1-5|.|.
TGTGCCACCAGCGCTGACAGGCCAGTTATAGAGCCCCAGCATTTT
CATSADRPVIEPQHF
>TRBV30|TRBJ1-2|.|.
TGTGCCTGGAGTGTGGGGGGAAGTGACTATGGCTACACCTTC
CAWSVGGSDYGYTF
>TRBV6-5|TRBJ1-2|.|.
TGTGCCAGCAGTCTCGACAGGAACTATGGCTACACCTTC
CASSLDRNYGYTF
>TRBV29-1|TRBJ1-1|.|.
TGCAGCGTCGGGTACACTGAAGCTTTCTTT
CSVGYTEAFF
>TRBV7-3|TRBJ2-1|.|TRBD2
TGTGCCAGCAGCTTATTGGGGGGGAGCTCCTACAATGAGCAGTTCTTC
CASSLLGGSSYNEQFF
>TRBV7-8|TRBJ1-1|.|.
TGTGCCAGCAGCTTTGGGGGGTCTGAAGCTTTCTTT
CASSFGGSEAFF
>TRBV7-2|TRBJ2-2|once|.
TGTGCCAGCAGCTTAGCGGGCGGGGAGTTCGCGAACACCGGGGAGCTGTTTTTT
CASSLAGGEFANTGELFF
>TRBV19|TRBJ1-1|.|.
TGTGCCAGTAGTACCTACAGACAGAGAAACACTGAAGCTTTCTTT
CASSTYRQRNTEAFF
>TRBV2|TRBJ1-1|.|.
TGTGCCAGCAGGCCACAGGGAGTAGACACTGAAGCTTTCTTT
CASRPQGVDTEAFF
>TRBV28|TRBJ2-7|.|.
TGTGCCAGCAGTTTACAGGGAACCTACGAGCAGTACTTC
CASSLQGTYEQYF
>TRBV19|TRBJ2-1|few|TRBD2
TGTGCCACTAGTATCGGGGTGGCGGGAGCGAATGAGCAGTTCTTC
CATSIGVAGANEQFF
>TRBV7-2|TRBJ2-2|once|TRBD1
TGTGCCAGCGTGATTCGACAGGGGGGAACCGGGGAGCTGTTTTTT
CASVIRQGGTGELFF
>TRBV30|TRBJ2-3|once|TRBD1
TGTGCCTGCCCCGAAACAGGGGGCACAGATACGCAGTATTTT
CACPETGGTDTQYF